These 14 T cell receptor beta chains share one sample of origin, sequenced in a study of blood T cell repertoires in COVID-19. TCRdb keeps only in-frame clones here, not all; method: immunoSEQ multiplex PCR. The sample holds about 50,000 clones; 90% are singletons and the top ten take around a tenth. Sequencing input: peripheral blood. The origin of the receptors is an elderly woman with acute or convalescent COVID-19.

The CDR3 DNA is TGTGCCAGCAGTCGAGGGGGCAACTATGGCTACACCTTC. It yields the protein CASSRGGNYGYTF. The chain uses TRBV6-2 or TRBV6-3 and TRBJ1-2; 7 bases agree with TRBD1. V gave up 5 bases and J gave up 2 bases; unmatched junction bases: 2. CDR3 length: 13 amino acids. From germline, CDR1 is MNHEY and CDR2 SVGEGT.

The rearrangement joins TRBV5-4 to TRBJ2-7; D perhaps matches TRBD2 (6 bases). CDR1 and CDR2 (germline): SGHNT, YYREEE (reference sequence). The CDR3 contains 13 residues. Trimming shortened V by 0 bases and J by 4 bases, and 8 bases separated the two germline ends. The CDR3 DNA reads as TGTGCCAGCAGCTTGGATGGGAGGTACGAGCAGTACTTC. It yields the protein CASSLDGRYEQYF. The whole variable domain, remainder taken from reference TRBV5-4 and TRBJ2-7, is ETGVTQSPTHLIKTRGQQVTLRCSSQSGHNTVSWYQQALGQGPQFIFQYYREEENGRGNFPPRFSGLQFPNYSSELNVNALELDDSALYLCASSLDGRYEQYFGPGTRLTVT.

This chain uses TRBV7-2 with TRBJ1-2, with TRBD1 matching 10 bases. The CDR3 has 16 residues. J was trimmed by 2 bases and V by 0 bases; bases with no gene match: 3. Per the germline V gene, CDR1 is SGHTA and CDR2 is FQGNSA. This CDR3 is CASSLAGTGVNYGYTF. CDR3 DNA sequence: TGTGCCAGCAGCTTAGCGGGGACAGGGGTGAACTATGGCTACACCTTC.

This clone was detected a few times. The chain couples TRBV5-6 to TRBJ2-1; D may be TRBD2 (6 bases). The V gene's germline CDR1 is SGHDT and CDR2 YYEEEE. The V gene lost 2 bases and the J gene lost 7 bases, with 16 bases spanning the gap. The CDR3 is made up of 15 amino acids. The CDR3 DNA is TGTGCCAGCAGCTTTGGAGGGGCGGCGGGGAATGAGCAGTTCTTC. This translates into CASSFGGAAGNEQFF.

This chain connects TRBV3-1 (or the pseudogene TRBV3-2) to TRBJ2-2; 8 bases are a match to TRBD1. The germline gives CDR1 LGHDT, CDR2 YNNKEL (reference sequence). V shed 6 bases and J 2 bases; nucleotides not matched to a gene: 11. This CDR3 has 17 amino acids. Here the CDR3 reads CASSPSDRGLNTGELFF. The CDR3 nucleotides read TGTGCCAGCAGTCCCTCCGACAGGGGTCTTAACACCGGGGAGCTGTTTTTT.

The V and J genes are TRBV5-1 and TRBJ2-2; possibly TRBD2 for D (6 bases). The CDR3 contains 17 residues. CDR1 is SGHRS and CDR2 is YFSETQ in the germline V gene. The V end lost 1 base, the J end lost 4 bases, and 17 bases lay between the germline ends. The CDR3 DNA sequence: TGCGCCAGCAGCTTGATCAGCGGGCTAAGGGTCACCGGGGAGCTGTTTTTT. Residues: CASSLISGLRVTGELFF.

This chain joins TRBV7-2 and TRBJ1-5; a weak D match, TRBD1 (5 bases). The CDR3 runs to 15 residues. Germline assignment: CDR1 SGHTA and CDR2 FQGNSA. Trimming pared 0 bases from V and 4 bases from J, leaving 10 bases between. CDR3 loop: CASSLAPQGNQPQHF. DNA of the CDR3: TGTGCCAGCAGCTTAGCACCCCAGGGAAATCAGCCCCAGCATTTT.

J is TRBJ1-1 and V is TRBV27; 7 positions match TRBD1. Per the germline V gene, CDR1 is MNHEY and CDR2 is SMNVEV (reference sequence). After removal of 5 bases from V and 3 bases from J, the junction contained 9 bases not matched to a gene. CDR3 size: 15 residues. CDR3 nucleotides: TGTGCCAGCAGTAAAAACAGGGGCAGGGACACTGAAGCTTTCTTT. It yields the protein CASSKNRGRDTEAFF.

The DNA for the CDR3 is TGTGCCAGCTCATCTGGCATATTCGACGAGCAGTACTTC. This codes for CASSSGIFDEQYF. The V gene is TRBV18, the J gene TRBJ2-7; D not certain. This CDR3 is built from 13 residues. V gave up 5 bases and J gave up 5 bases, with 13 bases separating them. Germline V gives CDR1 KGHSH, CDR2 LQKENI.

This rearrangement joins TRBV4-1 to TRBJ2-7, with 9 bases identical to TRBD2. V shed 0 bases and J 1 base; nucleotides not matched to a gene: 13. The germline gives CDR1 MGHRA, CDR2 YSYEKL. CDR3 length: 19 residues. The CDR3 nucleotides read TGCGCCAGCAGCCAAGAATTTTCGGGGCTAGCGGGGAGGTCCTACGAGCAGTACTTC. This translates into CASSQEFSGLAGRSYEQYF.

J is TRBJ1-5 and V is TRBV24-1; D might be TRBD1 (6 bases). Germline loops: CDR1 KGHDR, CDR2 SFDVKD. The CDR3 is 14 amino acids. Trimming pared 6 bases from V and 2 bases from J, leaving 10 bases between. CDR3 in amino acids: CATSKGGGNQPQHF. CDR3 bases: TGTGCCACCAGTAAAGGGGGAGGCAATCAGCCCCAGCATTTT.

This chain joins TRBV30 and TRBJ1-4; D call uncertain. This CDR3 is 14 amino acids long. Trimming left V 0 bases short and J 1 base short, with 6 bases between. Germline V gene lookup returns CDR1 GTSNPN and CDR2 SVGIG (reference sequence). CDR3 coding DNA: TGTGCCTGGAGTGTGGCGGAAACTAATGAAAAACTGTTTTTT. It yields the protein CAWSVAETNEKLFF.

CDR3 sequence (DNA): TGTGCCAGCAGCCCTGGGACAGGGTACGAGCAGTACTTC. Translation: CASSPGTGYEQYF. V is TRBV14 and J is TRBJ2-7, with 9 bases matching TRBD1. The CDR3 runs to 13 residues. CDR1 is SGHDN and CDR2 is FVKESK in the germline V gene. Trimming removed 4 bases from V and 4 bases from J; junction bases left unmatched: 2.

This rearrangement joins TRBV9 to TRBJ2-3; 7 bases fit TRBD1. The CDR3 is made up of 13 amino acids. V was clipped by 4 bases and J by 3 bases; unmatched bases: 2. Germline V lookup: CDR1 SGDLS, CDR2 YYNGEE. The CDR3 region has the DNA TGTGCCAGCAGCCCCAGGGGGACAGATACGCAGTATTTT. This gives the protein CASSPRGTDTQYF.